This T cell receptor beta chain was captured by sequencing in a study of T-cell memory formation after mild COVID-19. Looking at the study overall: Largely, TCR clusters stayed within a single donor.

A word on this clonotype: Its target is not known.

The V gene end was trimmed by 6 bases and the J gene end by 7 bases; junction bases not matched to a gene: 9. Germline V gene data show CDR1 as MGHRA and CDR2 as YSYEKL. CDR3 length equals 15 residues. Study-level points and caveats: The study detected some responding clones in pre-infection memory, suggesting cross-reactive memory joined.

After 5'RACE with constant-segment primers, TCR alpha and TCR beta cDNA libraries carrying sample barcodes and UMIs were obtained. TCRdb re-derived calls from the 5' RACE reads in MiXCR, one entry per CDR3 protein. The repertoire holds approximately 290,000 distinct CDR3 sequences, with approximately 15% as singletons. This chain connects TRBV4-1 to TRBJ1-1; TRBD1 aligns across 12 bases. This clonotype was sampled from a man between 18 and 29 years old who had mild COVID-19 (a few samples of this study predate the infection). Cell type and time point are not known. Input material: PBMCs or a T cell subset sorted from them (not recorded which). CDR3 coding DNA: TGCGCCAGCAGACCGCCGGGACAGGGGGCGGGTGAAGCTTTCTTT. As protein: CASRPPGQGAGEAFF.